This TCR beta chain is from a study of cytotoxic CD8 clonotypes in ibrutinib-treated CLL. The germline gives CDR1 KGHSH, CDR2 LQKENI. The length of the CDR3 is 16 residues. With 2 bases clipped from V and 4 bases from J, the junction kept 6 bases outside the gene matches. Using immunoSEQ multiplex PCR, the repertoire was profiled, and TCRdb retains in-frame clones only, with some absent. The table lists tens of thousands of clones, over 80% of them singletons, with about 40% in the top ten. V gene TRBV18 combines with J gene TRBJ2-2; 8 positions match TRBD2. Sample: PBMCs, taken after 24 months of ibrutinib treatment. This sequence was found in a human donor with chronic lymphocytic leukemia. The CDR3 is CASSPKLADLTGELFF. The CDR3 nucleotides read TGTGCCAGCTCACCAAAACTAGCGGATCTCACCGGGGAGCTGTTTTTT.